Each of the 2 T cell receptor beta chains below was sequenced from the same sample in a study of blood T cell repertoires in COVID-19 (dated by TCRdb to 2018 to 2020). The library was generated by the immunoSEQ multiplex PCR assay. The clones in this table, taken by TCRdb from immuneACCESS, are in-frame only. Not every clone is retained; where verified, under half of the shortfall comes from an unresolved V gene, and the cause of the rest is unknown. Counted in this sample were under 250,000 clones; roughly nine tenths of them appeared once. The ten largest clones add up to roughly 5.8% of the sample. Sequences were obtained from peripheral blood. The receptors here all came from a man aged 55-75 years with acute or convalescent COVID-19.

The CDR3 reads CAWSVGLAGALYQETQYF. The CDR3 bases are TGTGCCTGGAGTGTTGGACTAGCGGGAGCACTGTACCAAGAGACCCAGTACTTC. The rearrangement uses TRBV30 and TRBJ2-5; 13 bases align to TRBD2. The CDR3 covers 18 residues. V was pared by 0 bases and J by 0 bases, with 7 bases of the junction left unmatched. Germline CDR1 GTSNPN, CDR2 SVGIG (reference sequence). The whole variable domain, filled in from reference TRBV30 and TRBJ2-5, reads SQTIHQWPATLVQPVGSPLSLECTVEGTSNPNLYWYRQAAGRGLQLLFYSVGIGQISSEVPQNLSASRPQDRQFILSSKKLLLSDSGFYLCAWSVGLAGALYQETQYFGPGTRLLVL.

The genes are TRBV14 and TRBJ2-5; TRBD2 matches 13 bases. Germline lookup yields CDR1 SGHDN and CDR2 FVKESK. V gave up 1 base and J gave up 9 bases; unmatched junction bases: 5. This CDR3 region has 15 residues. Here the CDR3 reads CASSQGTSGSWAQYF. In DNA, the CDR3 is TGTGCCAGCAGCCAAGGGACTAGCGGGAGTTGGGCCCAGTACTTC. Drawing the rest from reference TRBV14 and TRBJ2-5, the complete variable domain is EAGVTQFPSHSVIEKGQTVTLRCDPISGHDNLYWYRRVMGKEIKFLLHFVKESKQDESGMPNNRFLAERTGGTYSTLKVQPAELEDSGVYFCASSQGTSGSWAQYFGPGTRLLVL.